This TCR beta chain was recovered during a study of vaccination effects on CD4 cells after COVID-19. Note on this clone: Its antigen is unknown.

From germline, CDR1 is LNHDA and CDR2 SQIVND (reference sequence). The CDR3 spans 17 residues. The V gene end was trimmed by 4 bases and the J gene end by 1 base; junction bases not matched to a gene: 10. Profiling relied on immunoSEQ multiplex PCR, and the TCRdb table lists in-frame clones only, not all of them. The sample includes about 61,000 clones, around 73% of them seen just once. Viral peptide pools were used in the ViraFEST assay to expand antigen-specific CD4+ T cells, and sequencing came afterward. With more than 9 days of culture completed, CD4+ T cells were isolated. Vaccine administered to participants consisted of two doses of either BNT162b2 or mRNA-1273. Whole-study findings and limits: At late timepoints after vaccination, vaccine- and infection-induced clones shrank markedly.

The chain carries TRBV19 and TRBJ1-1, with 9 positions matching TRBD1. Specimen: CD4+ T cells from PBMCs cultured with HCoV-229E spike peptides, collected after COVID-19 vaccination. The source of this sequence is a human donor who received a COVID-19 vaccine. The CDR3 protein is CASSTGQGRIGNTEAFF. DNA of the CDR3: TGTGCCAGTAGTACCGGACAGGGGAGGATAGGGAACACTGAAGCTTTCTTT.